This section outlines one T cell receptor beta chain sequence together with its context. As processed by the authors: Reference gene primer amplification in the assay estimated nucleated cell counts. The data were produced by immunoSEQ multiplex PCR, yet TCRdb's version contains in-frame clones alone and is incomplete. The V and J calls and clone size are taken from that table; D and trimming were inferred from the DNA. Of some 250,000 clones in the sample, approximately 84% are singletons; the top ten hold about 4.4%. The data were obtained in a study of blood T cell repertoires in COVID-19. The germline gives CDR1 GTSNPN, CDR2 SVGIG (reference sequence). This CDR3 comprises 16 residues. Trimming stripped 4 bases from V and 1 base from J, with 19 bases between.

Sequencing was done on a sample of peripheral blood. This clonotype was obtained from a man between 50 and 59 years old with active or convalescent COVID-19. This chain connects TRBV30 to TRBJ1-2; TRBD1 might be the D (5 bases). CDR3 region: CAWNIGGRGSNYGYTF. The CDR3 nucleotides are TGTGCCTGGAATATCGGGGGAAGAGGGAGTAACTATGGCTACACCTTC.